These T cell receptor beta chains were read from a single sample in a study of shared clonotypes between healthy human individuals. The assay was immunoSEQ multiplex PCR, and TCRdb's table has in-frame clones only and misses some. The repertoire has some 2,400,000 clones, roughly 95% of them found once; the top ten carry 0.1% to 0.15%. Source material: naive CD4+ T cells sorted from blood. These receptors originate from a man younger than 35 in good health. The CDR3 runs from the conserved cysteine through the conserved F or W.

>TRBV5-1|TRBJ2-5
CASSSGSTGRSETQYF
>TRBV7-9|TRBJ1-1
CASRPAEYTEAFF
>TRBV5-1|TRBJ2-1
CASSPGKDSYNEQFF
>TRBV5-1|TRBJ1-5
CASSVDSKNQPQHF
>TRBV14|TRBJ2-1
CASSPLAGSYNEQFF
>TRBV5-1|TRBJ1-4
CASSTGQGTTNEKLFF
>TRBV6-5|TRBJ1-2
CASSYADRLNYGYTF
>TRBV28|TRBJ2-1
CAYTAHRGTNEQFF
>TRBV27|TRBJ2-3
CASLKRGGLDTQYF
>TRBV5-1|TRBJ1-4
CASRSGTLNEKLFF
>TRBV18|TRBJ2-1
CASSTGGASNNEQFF
>TRBV28|TRBJ2-7
CASSRGLPYEQYF
>TRBV30|TRBJ1-4
CAWSRQGREKLFF
>TRBV18|TRBJ1-1
CASSPQQNTRNTEAFF
>TRBV25-1|TRBJ2-3
CASREGGYTQYF
>TRBV6-5|TRBJ1-6
CASSREKHNSPLHF
>TRBV5-6|TRBJ1-2
CASSRGPPNYGYTF
>TRBV6-6|TRBJ1-1
CASSSVQGYTEAFF
>TRBV16|TRBJ1-4
CASSQSGGRQGKLFF
>TRBV30|TRBJ2-7
CAWSVGGDSYEQYF